This T cell receptor beta chain is from a study of T cells expressing NK-cell markers. Study context: The study drew TCR beta repertoires from sorted CD3+CD56+NKG2C+, CD3+CD56+NKG2C- and CD3+CD56-NKG2C+ T cells.

CDR3 length: 17 residues. Reanalyzing the 5' RACE reads, TCRdb keeps one entry per CDR3 protein, without DNA. The sample has tens of thousands of distinct CDR3 sequences. Overall study findings and caveats: Over 5 donors carried dominant NKG2C+ clonotypes that made up roughly 1.0-7.0% of their CD8+ T cells.

As for this clonotype: The antigen is unknown.

Source material: blood T cells: a sorted CD56 or NKG2C T cell subset, CD4+ or CD8+ T cells, or bulk PBMC T cells (not recorded which). The rearrangement links TRBV12-3 or TRBV12-4 to TRBJ2-3; lacking DNA, the TRBD1 call made by TCRdb goes unchecked. The TCR was taken from a woman between 18 and 70 years old in good health. The CDR3 is CASSVTTGTGGIDTQYF.